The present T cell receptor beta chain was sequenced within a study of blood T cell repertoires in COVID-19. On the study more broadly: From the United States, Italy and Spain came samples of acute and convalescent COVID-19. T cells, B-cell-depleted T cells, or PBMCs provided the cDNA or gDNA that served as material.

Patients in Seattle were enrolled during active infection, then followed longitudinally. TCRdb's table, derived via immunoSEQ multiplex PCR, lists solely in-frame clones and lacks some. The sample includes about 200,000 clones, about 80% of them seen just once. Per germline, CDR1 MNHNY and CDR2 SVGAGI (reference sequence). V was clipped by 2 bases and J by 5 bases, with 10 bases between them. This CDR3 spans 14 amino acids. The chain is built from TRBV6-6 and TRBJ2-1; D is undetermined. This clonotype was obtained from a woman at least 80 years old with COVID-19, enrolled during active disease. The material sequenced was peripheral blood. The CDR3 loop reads CASSYARQNNEQFF. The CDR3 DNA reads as TGTGCCAGCAGTTACGCTAGGCAGAACAATGAGCAGTTCTTC.